The 7 T cell receptor beta chains listed next were all sequenced from one sample in a study of early T cells in non-severe SARS-CoV-2 infection. TCRdb analysed the 5' RACE reads with MiXCR anew, one entry per CDR3 protein. The repertoire holds tens of thousands of distinct CDR3 sequences, with over 20% as singletons. Sample: whole blood, taken at baseline. The source is an adult who was a healthcare worker with PCR-confirmed SARS-CoV-2 infection or an uninfected control (not recorded which).

This clonotype was counted only a few times. V is TRBV3-1 and J is TRBJ2-5; 8 nucleotides line up with TRBD2. The germline V gene has CDR1 LGHDT and CDR2 YNNKEL (reference sequence). The CDR3 runs 17 residues. The J segment lost 0 bases and the V segment lost 2 bases, leaving 8 bases of the junction unmatched. The chain's CDR3 is CASSQIPSGGHQETQYF. As DNA, the CDR3 is TGTGCCAGCAGCCAAATTCCCAGCGGGGGCCACCAAGAGACCCAGTACTTC.

The V gene is TRBV6-4, the J gene TRBJ2-1; no firm D call. This CDR3 comprises 14 residues. V gave up 7 bases and J gave up 0 bases, with 10 bases separating them. Germline assignment: CDR1 MRHNA and CDR2 SNTAGT. The CDR3 reads CASKTDSSYNEQFF. CDR3 in DNA: TGTGCCAGCAAAACGGATTCCTCCTACAATGAGCAGTTCTTC.

V usage is TRBV3-1 and J usage is TRBJ1-2; D remains unclear. Germline V lookup: CDR1 LGHDT, CDR2 YNNKEL (reference sequence). This CDR3 region has 15 residues. V shed 3 bases and J shed 6 bases, with 17 bases lying between them. The CDR3 DNA reads as TGTGCCAGCAGCCAGGGAGGACGGGATCTCAATGGCTACACCTTC. Translating gives CASSQGGRDLNGYTF.

The table lists this clonotype with a few counts. J is TRBJ2-1 and V is TRBV2; 9 nucleotides match TRBD2. V lost 11 bases to trimming and J lost 4 bases; unmatched junction nucleotides: 9. The CDR3 sequence is 14 residues long. Germline V CDR1 and CDR2: SNHLY, FYNNEI. The CDR3: CASRASGVYNEQFF. CDR3 DNA: TGTGCCTCCAGAGCTAGCGGGGTATACAATGAGCAGTTCTTC.

This clonotype has just a few counts. The V and J genes are TRBV9 and TRBJ2-1; 11 nucleotides match TRBD2. Germline-derived CDR1 and CDR2 are SGDLS and YYNGEE. This CDR3 contains 15 residues. Losses at the gene ends were 5 bases for V and 4 bases for J; bases not matched to a gene: 5. CDR3: CASSAGLAEYNEQFF. The CDR3 bases are TGTGCCAGCAGTGCGGGACTAGCGGAGTACAATGAGCAGTTCTTC. Together with reference TRBV9 and TRBJ2-1, the CDR3 gives the full variable domain: DSGVTQTPKHLITATGQRVTLRCSPRSGDLSVYWYQQSLDQGLQFLIQYYNGEERAKGNILERFSAQQFPDLHSELNLSSLELGDSALYFCASSAGLAEYNEQFFGPGTRLTVL.

This clonotype was detected many times. The chain combines TRBV7-6 with TRBJ2-2; D assignment may be TRBD1 or TRBD2 (5 bases each). Per germline, CDR1 SGHVS and CDR2 FNYEAQ. Trimming pared 4 bases from V and 3 bases from J, leaving 12 bases between. The CDR3 sequence is 15 residues long. The CDR3, as DNA: TGTGCCAGCAGCTCCCCAGGGAGCTACACCGGGGAGCTGTTTTTT. Residues: CASSSPGSYTGELFF.

This chain joins TRBV5-1 and TRBJ1-5; no clear D. V lost 0 bases to trimming and J lost 4 bases, with 5 bases between them. The length of the CDR3 is 13 residues. Germline CDR1 reads SGHRS; CDR2 reads YFSETQ. The CDR3: CASSLEMNQPQHF. In DNA form, the CDR3 reads TGCGCCAGCAGCTTGGAGATGAATCAGCCCCAGCATTTT.